The 5 T cell receptor beta chains in this list originate from one sample, sequenced in a study of blood T cells in healthy people across ages. The second PCR ran roughly 7 to 12 cycles with a sample-barcoded 5' primer and J-beta primers. Using its own MiXCR run on the 5' RACE reads, TCRdb lists one record per CDR3 protein. Here the sample spans hundreds of thousands of distinct CDR3 sequences, approximately 43% being singletons. The sequenced material came from blood. These receptors originate from a woman aged 55-75 years in good health.

CDR3 sequence (DNA): TGTGCCAGCAGCCGACACAGGACAGGGTTTAGGGAGCAGTACTTC. This codes for CASSRHRTGFREQYF. The V and J genes are TRBV28 and TRBJ2-5, with 8 positions matching TRBD1. V dropped 6 bases and J dropped 11; count of bases not matched to a gene: 17. This CDR3 has 15 amino acids. Germline V lookup: CDR1 MDHEN, CDR2 SYDVKM.

This clonotype showed up many times. The chain links TRBV21-1 to TRBJ2-7; the table's D call TRBD1 went unverified against the DNA. TRBV21-1 is tagged as a pseudogene. The CDR3 runs to 19 residues. The CDR3 DNA reads as TGTGCCAGCAGCAAAAATGAGGGGACATCAGGGAGTGTTTCGTACGAGCAGTACTTC. This encodes CASSKNEGTSGSVSYEQYF.

This rearrangement joins TRBV11-2 to TRBJ2-2; 9 bases align to TRBD2. The germline V gene encodes CDR1 SGHAT and CDR2 FQNNGV. This CDR3 is 16 amino acids long. V lost 5 bases to trimming and J lost 5 bases; unmatched junction nucleotides: 9. The CDR3 protein is CASSVGLALGTGELFF. CDR3 bases: TGTGCCAGCAGCGTGGGACTAGCTCTGGGAACCGGGGAGCTGTTTTTT.

This clonotype showed up many times. V is TRBV12-3 or TRBV12-4 and J is TRBJ2-7; D possibly uses TRBD1 or TRBD2 (5 bases each). CDR3 length equals 14 residues. V lost 3 bases to trimming and J lost 2 bases, with 11 bases between them. The CDR3 DNA follows: TGTGCCAGCAGTTTTGAGGGGTCGACCTACGAGCAGTACTTC. This gives the protein CASSFEGSTYEQYF.

This clonotype was detected only a few times. The chain recombines TRBV5-1 with TRBJ2-1, with 7 bases that match TRBD1. The junction had 7 bases not matched to a gene; V was cut back by 2 bases and J by 8 bases. CDR1 SGHRS and CDR2 YFSETQ come from the germline V gene. There are 14 residues in the CDR3. In DNA form, the CDR3 reads TGCGCCAGCAGCTTAGGGGAACAGGGGTATGAGCAGTTCTTC. This sequence encodes CASSLGEQGYEQFF.